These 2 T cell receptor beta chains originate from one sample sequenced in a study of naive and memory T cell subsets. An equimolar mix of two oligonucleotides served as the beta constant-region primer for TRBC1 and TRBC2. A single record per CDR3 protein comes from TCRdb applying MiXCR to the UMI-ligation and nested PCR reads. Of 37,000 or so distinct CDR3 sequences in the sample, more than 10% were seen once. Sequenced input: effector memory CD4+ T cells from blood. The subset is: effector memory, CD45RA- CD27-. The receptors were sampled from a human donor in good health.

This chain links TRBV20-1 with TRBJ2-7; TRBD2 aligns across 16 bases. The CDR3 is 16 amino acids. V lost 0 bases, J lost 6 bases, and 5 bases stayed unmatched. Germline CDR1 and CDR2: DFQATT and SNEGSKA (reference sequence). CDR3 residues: CSARESGLAGGTEQYF. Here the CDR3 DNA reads TGCAGTGCTAGAGAATCGGGACTAGCGGGAGGGACCGAGCAGTACTTC.

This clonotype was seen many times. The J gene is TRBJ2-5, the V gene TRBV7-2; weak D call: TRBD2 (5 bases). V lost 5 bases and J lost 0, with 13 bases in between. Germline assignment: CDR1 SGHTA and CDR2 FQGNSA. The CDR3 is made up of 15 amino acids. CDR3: CASSPRTGYQETQYF. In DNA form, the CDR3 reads TGTGCCAGCAGCCCTCGAACGGGATACCAAGAGACCCAGTACTTC.